The sequence of this T cell receptor beta chain was determined in a study of beta chain features in type 1 diabetes. Study-wide results and limits: Individuals with type 1 diabetes displayed fewer insertions and more deletions at VDJ junctions. Whether TCRB rearrangement is influenced by HLA type was left unresolved in this analysis. Researchers reported that naive, central memory and Treg TCRB repertoires appeared more similar in patients than in healthy donors.

V shed 3 bases and J shed 1 base, with 13 bases lying between them. This CDR3 contains 15 residues. Germline V gene sequence: CDR1 MDHEN, CDR2 SYDVKM. This clone occurred a few times. Its target is not known. All of the isolated RNA was reverse transcribed, so expressed TCRB transcripts were sequenced. The table came from immunoSEQ multiplex PCR; TCRdb's copy has only in-frame clones and leaves some out. Here the sample spans about 620,000 clones, less than 20% being singletons. This chain joins TRBV28 and TRBJ2-7; no firm D call. The clonotype comes from a man aged 18 to 30 in good health. The sample consisted of naive CD4+ T cells from blood. The DNA of the CDR3 is TGTGCCAGCAGTTTTTCCTTGGCAGTATCCTACGAGCAGTACTTC. This sequence encodes CASSFSLAVSYEQYF. Drawing the rest from reference TRBV28 and TRBJ2-7, the complete variable domain is DVKVTQSSRYLVKRTGEKVFLECVQDMDHENMFWYRQDPGLGLRLIYFSYDVKMKEKGDIPEGYSVSREKKERFSLILESASTNQTSMYLCASSFSLAVSYEQYFGPGTRLTVT.